This is a list of T cell receptor beta chains from one sample in a study of technical replicates of blood from a handful of donors. Assay: immunoSEQ multiplex PCR; the TCRdb copy retains only in-frame clones and omits some. The sample has roughly 80,000 clones; about 92% are singletons. The source material was T cells isolated from PBMCs. All receptors derive from a human donor in good health. CDR3s include the opening cysteine and the closing phenylalanine or tryptophan. D genes are given only for firm matches. Part of the rows lack a size; the others show once, few, many or a class for expanded clones.

len	v_gene	abundance	j_gene	d_gene	CDR3aa	CDR3nt
13	TRBV19	once	TRBJ2-1	-	CASSTGLYNEQFF	TGTGCCAGTAGTACGGGACTTTACAATGAGCAGTTCTTC
15	TRBV7-9	-	TRBJ2-1	TRBD1	CASSFTGQADNEQFF	TGTGCCAGCAGCTTTACGGGACAGGCAGACAATGAGCAGTTCTTC
21	TRBV4-2	-	TRBJ2-2	TRBD2	CASSQVNLRLAGGSNTGELFF	TGTGCCAGCAGCCAAGTTAATTTGCGCCTAGCGGGAGGTAGTAACACCGGGGAGCTGTTTTTT
18	TRBV4-3	-	TRBJ2-3	TRBD1	CASSQEAGGQQYTDTQYF	TGCGCCAGCAGCCAAGAAGCAGGGGGACAGCAATACACAGATACGCAGTATTTT
13	TRBV6-5	-	TRBJ1-1	TRBD1	CASSWGQHTEAFF	TGTGCCAGCAGTTGGGGACAGCACACTGAAGCTTTCTTT
17	TRBV7-9	-	TRBJ2-1	-	CASTLLKADPSYNEQFF	TGTGCCAGCACCCTACTAAAAGCGGACCCCTCCTACAATGAGCAGTTCTTC
14	TRBV9	once	TRBJ2-7	TRBD2	CASSVGNSGSEQYF	TGTGCCAGCAGCGTAGGGAATAGCGGGAGCGAGCAGTACTTC
15	TRBV23-1	-	TRBJ2-5	-	CASSQSGGEQETQYF	TGCGCCAGCAGTCAATCGGGCGGGGAGCAAGAGACCCAGTACTTC
11	TRBV6-1	-	TRBJ1-1	-	CASIQSGIAFF	TGTGCCAGTATACAGTCGGGGATTGCTTTCTTT
15	TRBV30	-	TRBJ1-5	-	CAWSVERDGNQPQHF	TGTGCCTGGAGTGTTGAGAGGGATGGGAATCAGCCCCAGCATTTT
14	TRBV7-9	once	TRBJ1-2	-	CASSLGSQPGGYTF	TGTGCCAGCAGCTTAGGGAGCCAGCCTGGTGGCTACACCTTC
14	TRBV7-9	-	TRBJ1-1	-	CASSRQAESTEAFF	TGTGCCAGCTCCCGACAGGCGGAGAGCACTGAAGCTTTCTTT
14	TRBV6-5	-	TRBJ2-3	-	CASSQISTTDTQYF	TGTGCCAGCAGCCAAATCTCTACGACAGATACGCAGTATTTT
13	TRBV11-3	-	TRBJ2-7	-	CASSSLGLFEQYF	TGTGCCAGCAGCTCGCTAGGACTATTCGAGCAGTACTTC
17	TRBV28	-	TRBJ2-3	TRBD2	CASSLFPRREIPDTQYF	TGTGCCAGCAGTTTATTTCCCCGGCGGGAGATTCCAGATACGCAGTATTTT
16	TRBV7-9	once	TRBJ2-1	TRBD2	CASSLGSGGSYNEQFF	TGTGCCAGCAGCTTGGGTAGCGGGGGCTCCTACAATGAGCAGTTCTTC
17	TRBV15	-	TRBJ2-3	-	CATSSPLLGRVGDTQYF	TGTGCCACCAGCAGCCCATTACTGGGCAGGGTCGGAGATACGCAGTATTTT
13	TRBV30	-	TRBJ1-1	-	CAWSVQANTEAFF	TGTGCCTGGAGTGTCCAGGCGAACACTGAAGCTTTCTTT
13	TRBV5-1	-	TRBJ1-1	-	CASSLPLNTEAFF	TGCGCCAGCAGCCTCCCGTTGAACACTGAAGCTTTCTTT
13	TRBV27	-	TRBJ1-5	-	CASSLTPLQAQHF	TGTGCCAGCAGTTTAACGCCCCTCCAGGCCCAGCATTTT
15	TRBV9	-	TRBJ2-1	TRBD2	CASSVGGLAVNEQFF	TGTGCCAGCAGCGTAGGGGGACTAGCGGTCAATGAGCAGTTCTTC
12	TRBV6-6	-	TRBJ2-3	-	CASSYPGDTQYF	TGTGCCAGCAGTTACCCAGGGGATACGCAGTATTTT
18	TRBV9	-	TRBJ2-1	-	CASSVARDSPRYYNEQFF	TGTGCCAGCAGCGTAGCCCGGGACTCCCCGCGGTACTACAATGAGCAGTTCTTC
14	TRBV7-7	-	TRBJ1-4	TRBD1	CASSLHRGHEKLFF	TGTGCCAGCAGCCTCCACAGGGGACATGAAAAACTGTTTTTT
14	TRBV5-4	-	TRBJ1-4	TRBD1	CASSWGQAGEKLFF	TGTGCCAGCAGCTGGGGACAGGCGGGTGAAAAACTGTTTTTT
14	TRBV7-3	-	TRBJ2-5	TRBD1	CASSRDRGGETQYF	TGTGCCAGCAGCCGGGACAGGGGCGGAGAGACCCAGTACTTC
14	TRBV6-1	-	TRBJ2-5	TRBD1	CASSRLQGDETQYF	TGTGCCAGCAGTCGATTACAGGGGGACGAGACCCAGTACTTC
14	TRBV7-9	once	TRBJ2-7	TRBD2	CASSTSGRWYEQYF	TGTGCCAGCAGCACGAGCGGGAGATGGTACGAGCAGTACTTC
17	TRBV7-2	-	TRBJ2-6	TRBD2	CASSFGLATSGANVLTF	TGTGCCAGCAGCTTCGGACTAGCCACCTCTGGGGCCAACGTCCTGACTTTC
15	TRBV4-3	-	TRBJ2-1	-	CASSQEVSLAIEQFF	TGCGCCAGCAGCCAAGAGGTCTCCCTAGCCATCGAGCAGTTCTTC
17	TRBV5-4	-	TRBJ2-3	TRBD1	CASSLGTGGTSTDTQYF	TGTGCCAGCAGCCTAGGGACAGGGGGTACGAGCACAGATACGCAGTATTTT
15	TRBV7-2	-	TRBJ2-1	TRBD2	CASSVRGSSYNEQFF	TGTGCCAGCAGCGTACGCGGGAGCTCCTACAATGAGCAGTTCTTC
14	TRBV5-1	-	TRBJ1-2	-	CASSLARVDYGYTF	TGCGCCAGCAGCTTGGCACGGGTGGACTATGGCTACACCTTC
14	TRBV4-1	-	TRBJ1-5	-	CASSQESEYQPQHF	TGCGCCAGCAGCCAAGAATCAGAATATCAGCCCCAGCATTTT
15	TRBV5-6	-	TRBJ2-7	-	CASSFVLQVTYEQYF	TGTGCCAGCAGCTTCGTTCTCCAGGTCACCTACGAGCAGTACTTC
16	TRBV4-2	-	TRBJ1-1	TRBD1	CASSQATGGENTEAFF	TGTGCCAGCAGCCAAGCGACAGGGGGTGAAAACACTGAAGCTTTCTTT
11	TRBV6-1	-	TRBJ1-1	-	CASSVFTEAFF	TGTGCCAGCAGTGTATTCACTGAAGCTTTCTTT
15	TRBV28	-	TRBJ1-5	-	CASSSQEGINQPQHF	TGTGCCAGCAGTTCCCAAGAGGGAATCAATCAGCCCCAGCATTTT
14	TRBV23-1	once	TRBJ2-7	TRBD1	CASKREQGVHEQYF	TGCGCCAGCAAAAGGGAACAGGGGGTCCACGAGCAGTACTTC
14	TRBV19	-	TRBJ1-5	-	CASSIPQSSQPQHF	TGTGCCAGTAGTATTCCCCAGTCCAGTCAGCCCCAGCATTTT
15	TRBV28	-	TRBJ2-3	-	CASSFGGLLTDTQYF	TGTGCCAGCAGTTTTGGGGGACTGCTCACAGATACGCAGTATTTT
12	TRBV29-1	-	TRBJ1-2	TRBD1	CSVETGIYGYTF	TGCAGCGTTGAGACAGGGATCTATGGCTACACCTTC
15	TRBV5-1	-	TRBJ2-5	-	CASSLRGGGTETQYF	TGCGCCAGCAGCTTGCGCGGAGGGGGCACAGAGACCCAGTACTTC
14	TRBV7-3	few	TRBJ2-7	-	CASSFGVSSYEQYF	TGTGCCAGCAGCTTTGGAGTCTCCTCCTACGAGCAGTACTTC
11	TRBV6-5	-	TRBJ1-2	-	CASRGLNGYTF	TGTGCCAGTCGCGGACTTAATGGCTACACCTTC
15	TRBV4-2	-	TRBJ2-3	-	CASSPNRELEDTQYF	TGTGCCAGCAGCCCCAATCGGGAGTTGGAAGATACGCAGTATTTT
14	TRBV6-5	once	TRBJ2-7	TRBD2	CASTSLAEAYEQYF	TGTGCCAGCACCTCACTAGCGGAGGCATACGAGCAGTACTTC
16	TRBV5-1	-	TRBJ2-3	TRBD2	CASADDRLAGTDTQYF	TGCGCCAGCGCCGACGACCGACTAGCGGGTACAGATACGCAGTATTTT
13	TRBV19	-	TRBJ1-2	TRBD1	CASSRQGAYGYTF	TGTGCCAGTAGCAGACAGGGGGCGTATGGCTACACCTTC
16	TRBV5-1	-	TRBJ2-1	TRBD2	CASSLITGLLYNEQFF	TGCGCCAGCAGCTTGATCACGGGACTACTATACAATGAGCAGTTCTTC
14	TRBV5-1	-	TRBJ2-7	TRBD1	CASSRDRGRGEQYF	TGCGCCAGCAGCCGGGACAGGGGAAGGGGCGAGCAGTACTTC
14	TRBV27	-	TRBJ2-1	TRBD2	CASSLADVYNEQFF	TGTGCTTCGTCACTAGCGGACGTCTACAATGAGCAGTTCTTC
14	TRBV27	-	TRBJ2-7	TRBD1	CASSLGTGYYEQYF	TGTGCCAGCAGTTTGGGGACAGGGTATTACGAGCAGTACTTC
15	TRBV10-3	-	TRBJ2-3	-	CAISESQGRADTQYF	TGTGCCATCAGTGAGTCCCAGGGAAGGGCAGATACGCAGTATTTT